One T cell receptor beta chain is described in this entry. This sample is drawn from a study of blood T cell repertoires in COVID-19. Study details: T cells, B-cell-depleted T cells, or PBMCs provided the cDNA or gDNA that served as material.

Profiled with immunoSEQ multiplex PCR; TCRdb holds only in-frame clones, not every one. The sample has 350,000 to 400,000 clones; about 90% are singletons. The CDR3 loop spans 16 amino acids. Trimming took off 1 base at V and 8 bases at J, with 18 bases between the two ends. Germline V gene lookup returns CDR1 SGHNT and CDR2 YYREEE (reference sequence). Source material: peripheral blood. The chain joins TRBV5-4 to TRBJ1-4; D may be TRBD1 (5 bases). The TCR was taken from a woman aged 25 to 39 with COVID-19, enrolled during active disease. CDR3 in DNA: TGTGCCAGCAGCTTGAGGGGAGGCAGGGCGGGCGAAAAACTGTTTTTT. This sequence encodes CASSLRGGRAGEKLFF.